A single sample is the source of the 12 T cell receptor beta chains below, sequenced in a study of blood T cell repertoires in COVID-19. This table comes from immunoSEQ multiplex PCR, and its TCRdb copy is limited to in-frame clones, with some not included. This sample has 100,000 to 150,000 clones; around 74% occur once, and the top ten carry about 5.5%. The specimen sequenced was peripheral blood. The receptors shown here come from a man at least 80 years old with COVID-19, enrolled during active disease.

The chain carries TRBV7-2 and TRBJ1-5, with a possible D match to TRBD1 (5 bases). CDR3 size: 13 residues. The V end lost 5 bases, the J end lost 7 bases, and 12 bases lay between the germline ends. Looked up from germline, CDR1 is SGHTA and CDR2 is FQGNSA. The CDR3 coding sequence is TGTGCCAGCAGCGCCCAGGGTTGGCAGCCCCAGCATTTT. Translated, it gives CASSAQGWQPQHF.

The rearrangement uses TRBV5-1 and TRBJ2-5, with 8 bases lining up with TRBD2. Trimming removed 3 bases from V and 3 bases from J; junction bases left unmatched: 7. This CDR3 has 15 residues. Germline CDR1 reads SGHRS; CDR2 reads YFSETQ. The CDR3 protein is CASSSAGTSEETQYF. The CDR3 DNA is TGCGCCAGCAGCTCTGCCGGGACTAGTGAAGAGACCCAGTACTTC.

V gene TRBV21-1 combines with J gene TRBJ1-5; TRBD1 reflects the table's D call only, with no check against the DNA. TRBV21-1 is a recognized pseudogene. This CDR3 comprises 15 residues. The CDR3 here is CASIATGGRNQPQHF. As DNA, the CDR3 is TGTGCCAGCATCGCAACAGGGGGACGTAATCAGCCCCAGCATTTT.

The chain links TRBV4-3 to TRBJ2-5; 7 nucleotides align to TRBD1. Germline-derived CDR1 and CDR2 are LGHNA and YSLEER. V lost 4 bases, J lost 5 bases, and 7 bases stayed unmatched. This CDR3 region has 14 residues. The CDR3 loop is CASSPTGRPETQYF. The DNA for the CDR3 is TGCGCCAGCAGCCCGACAGGGCGGCCGGAGACCCAGTACTTC.

This chain links TRBV28 with TRBJ1-4, with 8 bases identical to TRBD1. Germline values: CDR1 MDHEN, CDR2 SYDVKM. The CDR3 covers 14 residues. V was clipped by 5 bases and J by 7 bases; unmatched bases: 6. CDR3 sequence (DNA): TGTGCCAGCAGTGAAGGGACAGGAGGTGAAAAACTGTTTTTT. Protein: CASSEGTGGEKLFF.

The chain has TRBV7-2 and TRBJ2-1; 7 nucleotides line up with TRBD1. There are 15 residues in the CDR3. V gave up 0 bases and J gave up 6 bases; unmatched junction bases: 5. Per germline, CDR1 SGHTA and CDR2 FQGNSA. CDR3 residues: CASSLAGTVGNEQFF. Here the CDR3 DNA reads TGTGCCAGCAGCTTAGCGGGGACAGTAGGCAATGAGCAGTTCTTC.

The V call is TRBV5-4, the J call TRBJ2-7, with 13 bases matching TRBD2. J was trimmed by 3 bases and V by 3 bases; bases with no gene match: 3. The CDR3 totals 15 residues. Per the germline V gene, CDR1 is SGHNT and CDR2 is YYREEE (reference sequence). Here the CDR3 reads CASSSGLAGVYEQYF. CDR3 coding DNA: TGTGCCAGCAGCTCAGGACTAGCGGGAGTCTACGAGCAGTACTTC.

The chain joins TRBV7-8 to TRBJ1-4; TRBD1 might be the D (6 bases). This CDR3 spans 17 amino acids. Germline V gives CDR1 SGHVS, CDR2 FQNEAQ. V was shortened by 3 bases and J by 0 bases, with 14 bases between the two germline ends. This CDR3 reads CASSFSWDTSTNEKLFF. The CDR3, as DNA: TGTGCCAGCAGCTTTAGTTGGGACACCTCAACTAATGAAAAACTGTTTTTT.

V and J are TRBV5-6 and TRBJ2-3; 7 positions match TRBD2. Germline CDR1 is SGHDT and CDR2 is YYEEEE. With V trimmed by 2 bases and J by 5 bases, 2 bases remained unmatched. The CDR3 covers 13 residues. The CDR3 loop is CASSLAGRDTQYF. The DNA for the CDR3 is TGTGCCAGCAGCTTAGCGGGACGAGATACGCAGTATTTT. The variable domain in full, with the rest retrieved from reference TRBV5-6 and TRBJ2-3, is DAGVTQSPTHLIKTRGQQVTLRCSPKSGHDTVSWYQQALGQGPQFIFQYYEEEERQRGNFPDRFSGHQFPNYSSELNVNALLLGDSALYLCASSLAGRDTQYFGPGTRLTVL.

This sequence joins TRBV11-2 and TRBJ1-2, with D unclear. The germline V gene encodes CDR1 SGHAT and CDR2 FQNNGV. This CDR3 has 12 residues. V lost 2 bases and J 9 bases, leaving 10 bases between the germline ends. The CDR3, as DNA: TGTGCCAGCAGCTTAACCGGGTGGAGCTACACCTTC. This encodes CASSLTGWSYTF. Full variable domain (outside the CDR3, taken from reference TRBV11-2 and TRBJ1-2): EAGVAQSPRYKIIEKRQSVAFWCNPISGHATLYWYQQILGQGPKLLIQFQNNGVVDDSQLPKDRFSAERLKGVDSTLKIQPAKLEDSAVYLCASSLTGWSYTFGSGTRLTVV.

CDR3 bases: TGCACCAGCAGCCGGGACAGGGGGGACAATGAGCAGTTCTTC. This sequence encodes CTSSRDRGDNEQFF. The V call is TRBV1, the J call TRBJ2-1; the table's D call TRBD1 went unverified against the DNA. TRBV1 is a pseudogene segment. This CDR3 spans 14 amino acids.

On this clone itself: An end of the junction does not agree with germline; a read error may underlie this. The chain recombines TRBV7-7 with TRBJ2-5, with D possibly TRBD2 on 6 matching bases. The CDR3 is 17 amino acids. Germline CDR1 is SSHAT and CDR2 is FNYEAQ (reference sequence). The CDR3 nucleotides read TGTGCTAGCAGCTTAGGAGGGACTTTCGGAGGGCAAGAGACCCAGTACTTC. It translates to CASSLGGTFGGQETQYF.